These 2 T cell receptor beta chains were all obtained from the same sample, sequenced in a study of blood T cell repertoires in COVID-19. Profiling relied on immunoSEQ multiplex PCR, and the TCRdb table lists in-frame clones only, not all of them. The sample lists some 150,000 clones, roughly 87% occurring once. The sequenced sample was PBMCs or T cells enriched from blood (not recorded which). The receptors derive from a human donor with acute COVID-19. The donor label of this sample is uncertain.

The gene calls are TRBV19 and TRBJ2-1; 9 nucleotides align to TRBD1. CDR1 and CDR2 (germline): LNHDA, SQIVND (reference sequence). The CDR3 loop spans 16 amino acids. Trimming cost V 6 bases and J 5 bases; bases outside gene matches: 11. For the CDR3, the DNA is TGTGCCAGTAGAAGGTGGGACAGGGATTTCCACAATGAGCAGTTCTTC. Amino acids: CASRRWDRDFHNEQFF.

A remark on this clone: Additional DNA sequences in this sample encode the identical CDR3. V is TRBV7-3 and J is TRBJ1-1; no clear D. The CDR3 is 13 residues long. V dropped 3 bases and J dropped 1 base, with 6 bases sitting between them. The V gene's germline CDR1 is SGHTA and CDR2 FQGTGA. CDR3 sequence reads: CASSLQENTEAFF. The DNA for the CDR3 is TGTGCCAGCAGCTTGCAGGAGAACACTGAAGCTTTCTTT.